Ten or more counts support the clone carrying this T cell receptor (beta chain). TCRdb used MiXCR to reprocess the 5' RACE reads, holding one entry per CDR3 protein. The sample shows 75,000 to 95,000 distinct CDR3 sequences, roughly 15% of them seen only once. This entry comes from a study of neurological immune-mediated disorders. The length of the CDR3 is 17 residues. From germline, CDR1 is DFQATT and CDR2 SNEGSKA (reference sequence). With 1 base clipped from V and 2 bases from J, the junction kept 6 bases outside the gene matches. Sequencing was performed on PBMCs. The origin of this receptor is a woman in her 40s in good health. V gene TRBV20-1 combines with J gene TRBJ1-6, with 9 bases matching TRBD1. The CDR3 region has the DNA TGCAGTGCTAGAGGGGGACAGGGAATGACCTATAATTCACCCCTCCACTTT. Its protein is CSARGGQGMTYNSPLHF.